This T cell receptor (beta chain) appears in the sequencing data of a study of blood T cells in healthy people across ages. Study-level results: Long-lived donors had more naive CD4+ cells and higher diversity than aged donors. A strong correlation was seen between TCR beta diversity and naive T cell percentage.

V shed 5 bases and J 8 bases; nucleotides not matched to a gene: 8. The CDR3 runs 14 residues. Germline V gene sequence: CDR1 LNHNV, CDR2 YYDKDF (reference sequence). Together with a sample-barcoded 5' primer, a J-beta primer mix was included in a second PCR lasting about 6 to 11 cycles. Tags on each cDNA molecule came from a template-switch adaptor with 12 random nucleotides. Each CDR3 protein is one row after TCRdb ran MiXCR on the 5' RACE reads. There are roughly 1,300,000 distinct CDR3 sequences in the sample; approximately 59% occur only once, and 6.5% to 8% lies in the top ten. This clonotype was observed at least ten times. Its antigen is unidentified.

Sequenced: blood. The TCR comes from a man between 18 and 35 years old in good health. The V call is TRBV15, the J call TRBJ1-4, with 7 bases identical to TRBD1. The chain's CDR3 is CATSDGTAGEKLFF. DNA of the CDR3: TGTGCCACCAGCGACGGGACAGCTGGGGAAAAACTGTTTTTT.